A selection of T cell receptor beta chains follows, all from one sample in a study of identifying expanded T cells in peripheral blood. Clones were read by immunoSEQ multiplex PCR, and TCRdb kept only the in-frame ones, dropping some. The table includes approximately 100,000 clones, around 90% detected once. What was sequenced was blood. The receptors were gathered from a person aged 18 to 75 in good health. The CDR3 runs from the conserved cysteine through the conserved F or W.

CDR3aa	v_gene	j_gene
CSYTPGTGDPYTQYF	TRBV29-1	TRBJ2-3
CASTRPSDEQYF	TRBV21-1	TRBJ2-7
CASSLVTETGDEAFF	TRBV5-6	TRBJ1-1
CAGGVTNQPQHF	TRBV6-6	TRBJ1-5
CASSQYMGRQPQHF	TRBV4-3	TRBJ1-5
CASAGYHEQYF	TRBV25-1	TRBJ2-7
CASSFIPYNEQFF	TRBV7-2	TRBJ2-1
CASSQGQGSRYEQYF	TRBV4-1	TRBJ2-7
CASSLAIAGASYNEQFF	TRBV5-1	TRBJ2-1
CASSLADRGNQPQHF	TRBV11-2	TRBJ1-5
CASSVGGLDTQYF	TRBV9	TRBJ2-3
CASSRQAAWTEAFF	TRBV6-1	TRBJ1-1
CASSPPQESPGELFF	TRBV18	TRBJ2-2
CASSRLRGSSYEQYF	TRBV13	TRBJ2-7
CASSQNLGLAGTDTQYF	TRBV4-2	TRBJ2-3
CASGTISSNYGYTF	TRBV12-5	TRBJ1-2
CASSSYRLAGEGTQYF	TRBV7-2	TRBJ2-5
CASSGTGTASTDTQYF	TRBV18	TRBJ2-3
CATSIGAGGTGELFF	TRBV15	TRBJ2-2
CSARIPDTQYF	TRBV20-1	TRBJ2-3
CASSLHMGGSYNEQFF	TRBV7-3	TRBJ2-1
CASSLSGAATEAFF	TRBV4-3	TRBJ1-1
CATSRDNGQGRATQYF	TRBV15	TRBJ2-5
CASTLGAEWNEQYF	TRBV7-9	TRBJ2-7
CASSPSSSGSYEQYF	TRBV18	TRBJ2-7
CSVELFGERGTGELFF	TRBV29-1	TRBJ2-2
CATNRGLDDGYTF	TRBV6-5	TRBJ1-2
CASSLAGLTDTQYF	TRBV5-1	TRBJ2-3
CATSSPTRPTNEKLFF	TRBV15	TRBJ1-4
CASSFQGPYEQYF	TRBV28	TRBJ2-7
CASGRGAGETQYF	TRBV7-7	TRBJ2-5
CASSNDRAYGYTF	TRBV7-9	TRBJ1-2
CASSLGTADTEAFF	TRBV5-1	TRBJ1-1
CASSPSTGQGNSYNEQFF	TRBV18	TRBJ2-1
CASSEGGYRNYGYTF	TRBV6-1	TRBJ1-2
CASRSGTELEQYF	TRBV7-8	TRBJ2-7
CASSPLIGADTQYF	TRBV5-1	TRBJ2-3
CASSPLGGPEQFF	TRBV9	TRBJ2-1
CTSSQGTGTRMNTEAFF	TRBV1	TRBJ1-1
CASSTLAEYNEQFF	TRBV27	TRBJ2-1
CASSLTENYGYTF	TRBV5-4	TRBJ1-2
CASTTTGGTYEQYF	TRBV2	TRBJ2-7
CASSLRGGSYTEAFF	TRBV28	TRBJ1-1
CSAMLYQETQYF	TRBV29-1	TRBJ2-5
CASSGPGGMNTEAFF	TRBV5-1	TRBJ1-1
CASSLSPAEETQYF	TRBV7-2	TRBJ2-5
CASSQDPGNEKLFF	TRBV4-1	TRBJ1-4
CASSLDRGMGGYTF	TRBV5-4	TRBJ1-2
CASSLGTLNTGELFF	TRBV11-3	TRBJ2-2
CASSLSGRPEQYF	TRBV7-9	TRBJ2-7
CASSDDRVSYNEQFF	TRBV2	TRBJ2-1
CASSDWQHYNEQFF	TRBV6-1	TRBJ2-1
CSVEDPYGDRQYF	TRBV29-1	TRBJ2-7
CASSSRLAGGSGELFF	TRBV7-6	TRBJ2-2
CASSEGLAVRETQYF	TRBV2	TRBJ2-5
CASSPGPSNQPQHF	TRBV7-6	TRBJ1-5
CASSTDARSNQPQHF	TRBV18	TRBJ1-5
CSVEVHGNEKLFF	TRBV29-1	TRBJ1-4
CASSEKGFVSPLHF	TRBV2	TRBJ1-6